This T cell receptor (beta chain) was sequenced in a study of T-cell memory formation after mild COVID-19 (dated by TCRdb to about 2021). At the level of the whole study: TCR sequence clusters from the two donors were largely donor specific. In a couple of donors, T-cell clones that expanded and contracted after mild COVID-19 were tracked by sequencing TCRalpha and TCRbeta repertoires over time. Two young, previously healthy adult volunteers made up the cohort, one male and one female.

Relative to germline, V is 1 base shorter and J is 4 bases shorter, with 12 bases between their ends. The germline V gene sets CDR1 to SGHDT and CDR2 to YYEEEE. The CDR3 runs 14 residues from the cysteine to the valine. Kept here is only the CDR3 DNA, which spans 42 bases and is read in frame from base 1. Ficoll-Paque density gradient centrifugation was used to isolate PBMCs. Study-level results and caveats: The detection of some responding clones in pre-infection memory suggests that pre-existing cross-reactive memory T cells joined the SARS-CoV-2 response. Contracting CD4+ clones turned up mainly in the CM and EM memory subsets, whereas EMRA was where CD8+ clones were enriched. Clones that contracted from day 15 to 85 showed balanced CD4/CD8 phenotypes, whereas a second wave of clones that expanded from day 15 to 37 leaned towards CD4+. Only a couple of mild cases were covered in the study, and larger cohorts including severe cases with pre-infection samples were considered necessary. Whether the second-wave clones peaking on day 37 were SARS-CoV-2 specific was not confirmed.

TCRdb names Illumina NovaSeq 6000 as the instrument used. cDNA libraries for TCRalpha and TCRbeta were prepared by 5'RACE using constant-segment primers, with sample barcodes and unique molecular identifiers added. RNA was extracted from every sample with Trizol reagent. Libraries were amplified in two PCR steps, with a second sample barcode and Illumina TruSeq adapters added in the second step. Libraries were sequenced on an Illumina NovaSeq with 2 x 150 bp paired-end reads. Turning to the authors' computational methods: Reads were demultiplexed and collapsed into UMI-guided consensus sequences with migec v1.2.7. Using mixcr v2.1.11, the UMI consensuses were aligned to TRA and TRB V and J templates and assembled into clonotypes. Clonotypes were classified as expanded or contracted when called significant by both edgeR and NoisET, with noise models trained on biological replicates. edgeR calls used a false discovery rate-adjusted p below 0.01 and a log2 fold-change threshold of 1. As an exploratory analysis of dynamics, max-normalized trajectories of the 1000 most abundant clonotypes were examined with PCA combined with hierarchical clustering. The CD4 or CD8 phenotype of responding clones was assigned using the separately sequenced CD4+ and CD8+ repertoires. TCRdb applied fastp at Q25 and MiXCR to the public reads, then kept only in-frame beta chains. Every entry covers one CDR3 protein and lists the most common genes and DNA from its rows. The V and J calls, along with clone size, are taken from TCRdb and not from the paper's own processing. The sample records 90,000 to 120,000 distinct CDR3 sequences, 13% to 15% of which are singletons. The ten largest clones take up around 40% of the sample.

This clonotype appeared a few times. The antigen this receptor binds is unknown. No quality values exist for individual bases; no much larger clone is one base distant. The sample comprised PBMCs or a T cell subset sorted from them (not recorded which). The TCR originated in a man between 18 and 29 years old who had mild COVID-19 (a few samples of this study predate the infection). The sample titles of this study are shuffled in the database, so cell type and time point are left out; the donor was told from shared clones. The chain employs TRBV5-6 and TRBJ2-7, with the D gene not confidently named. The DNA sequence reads TGTGCCAGCAGCTTGCTGGAAGGGAAGTACGAGCAGTACGTC. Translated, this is CASSLLEGKYEQYV.